This T cell receptor beta chain was captured by sequencing in a study of radiation and T cells in renal cell carcinoma. The time point is: blood 2 weeks post-SBRT. As to treatment: 15 Gy SBRT to primary tumor, nephrectomy 4 weeks later. This CDR3 has 15 residues. Germline CDR1 and CDR2: MNHNS and SASEGT. V was pared by 3 bases and J by 1 base, with 12 bases between. This clone was detected ten times or more. What it binds is not known. Study-wide results and caveats: In blood, top tumor clones expanded by 2 weeks, shrinking by 4.

TCRdb keeps only in-frame clones here, not all; method: immunoSEQ multiplex PCR. The table has about 58,000 clones, around three quarters seen once. Sequences were derived from blood, sampled from a patient whose treatment included radiotherapy and nephrectomy. The source is a man aged 60 to 69 with renal cell carcinoma. The rearrangement joins TRBV6-1 to TRBJ1-1, with D unresolved. CDR3 sequence reads: CASSDLYGRNTEAFF. CDR3 coding DNA: TGTGCCAGCAGTGATCTCTACGGGAGGAACACTGAAGCTTTCTTT.